This T cell receptor (beta chain) was sequenced during a study of T cell changes during pregnancy in multiple sclerosis. Using immunoSEQ multiplex PCR, the repertoire was profiled, and TCRdb retains in-frame clones only, with some absent. Counted here are about 13,000 clones, around nine tenths occurring once; the ten biggest clones make up approximately 8.2%. The CDR3 sequence is 16 residues long. Germline V gene data show CDR1 as MRHNA and CDR2 as SNTAGT. Germline trimming cut 3 bases from V and 4 bases from J; bases unmatched to any gene: 6. The specimen was CD8+ T cells from peripheral blood mononuclear cells, collected in the first trimester of pregnancy. The rearrangement joins TRBV6-4 to TRBJ2-3; 11 nucleotides align to TRBD1. This sequence originates from a female donor with multiple sclerosis, enrolled in a pregnancy study. DNA for the CDR3: TGTGCCAGCAGTGAGTCCGGGACAGGGGGGCCAGATACGCAGTATTTT. Its protein is CASSESGTGGPDTQYF.